The sequence of this TCR beta chain was determined in a study of shared clonotypes between healthy human individuals. V shed 2 bases and J 1 base; nucleotides not matched to a gene: 6. The CDR3 is 18 amino acids. Germline V gene data show CDR1 as MDHEN and CDR2 as SYDVKM. Selected positively for CCR7 and CD45RO-negative, naive CD8 cells excluded terminally differentiated effector memory CD45RA+ cells. The table came from immunoSEQ multiplex PCR; TCRdb's copy has only in-frame clones and leaves some out. The sample includes 2 million to 2.5 million clones, 90% to 95% of them seen just once. The sequence was obtained from a man between 18 and 35 years old in good health. Some clones in this sample may be carry-over from other donors' samples. The rearrangement uses TRBV28 and TRBJ2-4; 12 nucleotides match TRBD2. Sequences were obtained from naive CD8+ T cells from PBMCs. CDR3 loop: CASSLGLAGGWAKNIQYF. The DNA of the CDR3 is TGTGCCAGCAGTTTAGGGCTAGCGGGAGGGTGGGCCAAAAACATTCAGTACTTC.